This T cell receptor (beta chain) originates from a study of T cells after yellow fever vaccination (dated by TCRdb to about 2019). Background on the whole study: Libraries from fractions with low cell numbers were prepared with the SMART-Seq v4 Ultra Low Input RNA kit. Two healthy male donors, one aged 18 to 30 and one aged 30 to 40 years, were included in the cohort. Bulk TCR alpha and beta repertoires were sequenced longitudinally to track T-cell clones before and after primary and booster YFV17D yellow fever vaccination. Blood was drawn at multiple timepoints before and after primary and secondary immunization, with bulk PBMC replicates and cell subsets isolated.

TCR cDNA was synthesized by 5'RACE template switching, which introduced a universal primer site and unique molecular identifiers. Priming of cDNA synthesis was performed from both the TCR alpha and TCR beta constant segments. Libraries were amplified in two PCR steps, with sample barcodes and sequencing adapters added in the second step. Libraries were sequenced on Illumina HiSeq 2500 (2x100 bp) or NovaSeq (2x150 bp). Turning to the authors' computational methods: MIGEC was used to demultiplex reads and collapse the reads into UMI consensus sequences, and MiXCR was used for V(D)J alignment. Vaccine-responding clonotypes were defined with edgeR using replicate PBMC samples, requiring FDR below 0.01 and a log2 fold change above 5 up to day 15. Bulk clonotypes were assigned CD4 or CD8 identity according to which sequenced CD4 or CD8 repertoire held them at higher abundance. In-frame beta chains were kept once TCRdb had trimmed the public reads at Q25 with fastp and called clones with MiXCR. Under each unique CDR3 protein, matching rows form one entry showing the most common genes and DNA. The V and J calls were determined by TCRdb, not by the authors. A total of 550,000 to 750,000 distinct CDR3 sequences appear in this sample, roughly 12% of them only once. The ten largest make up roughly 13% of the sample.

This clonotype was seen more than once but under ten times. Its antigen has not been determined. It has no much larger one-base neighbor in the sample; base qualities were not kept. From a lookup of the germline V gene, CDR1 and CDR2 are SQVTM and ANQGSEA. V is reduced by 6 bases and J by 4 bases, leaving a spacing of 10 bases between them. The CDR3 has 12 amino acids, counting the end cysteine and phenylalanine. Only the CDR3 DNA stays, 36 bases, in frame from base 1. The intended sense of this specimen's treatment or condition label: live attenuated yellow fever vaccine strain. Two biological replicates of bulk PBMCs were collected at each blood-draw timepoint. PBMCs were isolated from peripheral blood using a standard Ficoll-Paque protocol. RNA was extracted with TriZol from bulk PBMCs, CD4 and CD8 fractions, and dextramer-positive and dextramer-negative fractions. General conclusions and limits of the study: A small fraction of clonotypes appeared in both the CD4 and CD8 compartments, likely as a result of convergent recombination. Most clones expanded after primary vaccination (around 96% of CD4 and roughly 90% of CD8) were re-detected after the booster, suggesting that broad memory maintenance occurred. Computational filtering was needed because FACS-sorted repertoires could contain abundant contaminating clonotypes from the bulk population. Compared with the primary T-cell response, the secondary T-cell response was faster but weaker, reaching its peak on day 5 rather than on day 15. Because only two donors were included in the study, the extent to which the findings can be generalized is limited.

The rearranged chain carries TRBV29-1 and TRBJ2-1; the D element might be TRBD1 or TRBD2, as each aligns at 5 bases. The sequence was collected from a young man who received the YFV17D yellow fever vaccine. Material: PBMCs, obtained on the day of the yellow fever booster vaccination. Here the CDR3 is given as CSVRGAYNEQFF. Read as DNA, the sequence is TGCAGCGTGAGGGGCGCTTACAATGAGCAGTTCTTC.